The present entry profiles one TCR beta chain with its context. All enrollees were about 18 to 89 years old and from approximately 24 US areas. Donors were grouped by their self-reported clinical history. The data were taken from a study of blood T cell repertoires in COVID-19. The wider study: Samples came from the United States, Italy and Spain, spanning acute and convalescent COVID-19.

Authors' methods: For nucleated cells, counts were estimated from reference gene primer amplification. TCRdb keeps only in-frame clones here, not all; method: immunoSEQ multiplex PCR. V and J calls and clone size follow that table, whereas D and trimming were derived from the DNA. The table records around 310,000 clones, approximately 88% of them present only once. CDR3 length: 13 amino acids. Trimming took 6 bases from V and 7 from J; bases not matched to a gene: 3. Germline assignment: CDR1 MNHEY and CDR2 SMNVEV (reference sequence). The TCR originated in a man aged 30-40 years who had recovered from COVID-19. Sequencing was performed on PBMCs or T cells enriched from blood (not recorded which). The chain joins TRBV27 to TRBJ1-6; TRBD1 aligns across 7 bases. The CDR3 sequence is CASRGQPNSPLHF. The CDR3 nucleotides read TGTGCCAGCAGGGGACAGCCAAATTCACCCCTCCACTTT.